Below, 19 T cell receptor beta chains from the same sample are listed, as sequenced in a study of T cells in Graves' hyperthyroidism and ophthalmopathy. Amplified regions were TCR beta CDR3 sequences from RNA transcripts. The HTBI set primed first-round TCR CDR3 RT-PCR. A single record per CDR3 protein comes from TCRdb applying MiXCR to the multiplex PCR reads. The table records 600,000 or so distinct CDR3 sequences, 15% to 20% of them present only once. Sequencing was carried out using blood. These receptors were obtained from a woman aged 25 to 39 with Graves' hyperthyroidism.

In its sample, this clonotype was seen a few times. The J gene is TRBJ2-5, the V gene TRBV11-2; tentative D call: TRBD2 (6 bases). Trimming took 0 bases from V and 5 from J, leaving 10 bases between them. The germline V gene encodes CDR1 SGHAT and CDR2 FQNNGV. The CDR3 is 14 residues long. The CDR3 is CASSLDHGGETQYF. The CDR3, as DNA: TGTGCCAGCAGCTTAGATCACGGAGGGGAGACCCAGTACTTC.

In its sample, this clonotype was seen many times. This chain connects TRBV7-9 to TRBJ2-1, with D tentatively TRBD1 (5 bases). The CDR3 extends over 13 amino acids. Germline V gene sequence: CDR1 SEHNR, CDR2 FQNEAQ (reference sequence). V dropped 0 bases and J dropped 7 bases, with 7 bases sitting between them. The CDR3 sequence: CASSLAQGNEQFF. CDR3 nucleotide sequence: TGTGCCAGCAGCTTAGCGCAGGGAAATGAGCAGTTCTTC.

The J gene is TRBJ1-1, the V gene TRBV5-5; TRBD1 might be the D (6 bases). The CDR3 contains 13 residues. CDR1 and CDR2 (germline): SGHKS, YYEKEE (reference sequence). V was trimmed by 6 bases and J by 1 base, leaving 10 bases between them. The CDR3 loop is CASTRGRNTEAFF. The CDR3, as DNA: TGTGCCAGCACCAGGGGACGGAACACTGAAGCTTTCTTT.

This clonotype was detected a few times. This chain joins TRBV9 and TRBJ1-2; D might be TRBD1 (6 bases). The CDR3 length is 15 residues. From germline, CDR1 is SGDLS and CDR2 YYNGEE. Trimming removed 3 bases from V and 4 bases from J, with 16 bases in between. Here the CDR3 reads CASSGYQGSGYGYTF. CDR3 sequence (DNA): TGTGCCAGCAGCGGATATCAGGGGTCTGGCTATGGCTACACCTTC.

This clonotype turned up a few times. The chain has TRBV30 and TRBJ1-1; 12 bases fit TRBD1. The germline CDR1 and CDR2 sequences are GTSNPN and SVGIG (reference sequence). The CDR3 runs to 13 residues. The ends lost 3 bases at V and 10 bases at J; junction bases unmatched: 6. The CDR3 region is CAWRGDRGLGAFF. In DNA form, the CDR3 reads TGTGCCTGGAGGGGGGACAGGGGGCTTGGAGCTTTCTTT. The entire variable domain, with the rest obtained from reference TRBV30 and TRBJ1-1, is as follows: SQTIHQWPATLVQPVGSPLSLECTVEGTSNPNLYWYRQAAGRGLQLLFYSVGIGQISSEVPQNLSASRPQDRQFILSSKKLLLSDSGFYLCAWRGDRGLGAFFGQGTRLTVV.

This clonotype was detected ten times or more. The chain carries TRBV6-1 and TRBJ2-1; possible D gene TRBD1, 6 bases. The germline V gene has CDR1 MNHNS and CDR2 SASEGT. The CDR3 consists of 14 residues. The V end lost 4 bases, the J end lost 7 bases, and 14 bases lay between the germline ends. The chain's CDR3 is CASSVAYRDNEQFF. Written as DNA, the CDR3 is TGTGCCAGCAGTGTAGCCTACAGGGATAATGAGCAGTTCTTC.

This clonotype was observed a few times. V is TRBV18 and J is TRBJ2-1; no definite D call. Between the trimmed V and J ends, which lost 2 bases and 5 bases, there was a span of 7 bases. Germline V lookup: CDR1 KGHSH, CDR2 LQKENI. The CDR3 totals 13 residues. CDR3 in amino acids: CASSPVGDNEQFF. For the CDR3, the DNA is TGTGCCAGCTCACCAGTTGGGGACAATGAGCAGTTCTTC.

This clonotype was seen many times. V gene TRBV11-3 combines with J gene TRBJ2-7; 11 bases match TRBD2. Germline V lookup: CDR1 SGHNT, CDR2 YENEEA. This CDR3 is 15 amino acids long. With 6 bases clipped from V and 3 bases from J, the junction kept 7 bases outside the gene matches. CDR3 amino acids: CASRRGLADVYEQYF. In DNA, the CDR3 is TGTGCCAGCAGACGGGGACTAGCGGACGTCTACGAGCAGTACTTC.

This clonotype was recorded at least ten times. This chain joins TRBV6-1 and TRBJ2-7, with 8 bases fitting TRBD1. The CDR3 spans 17 residues. The V gene's germline CDR1 is MNHNS and CDR2 SASEGT. Trimming removed 5 bases from V and 3 bases from J; junction bases left unmatched: 15. The CDR3 coding sequence is TGTGCCAGCAGTACCTACCGTTCCGGGACAGGACACTACGAGCAGTACTTC. This encodes CASSTYRSGTGHYEQYF.

This clonotype was picked up many times. The chain employs TRBV28 and TRBJ2-1, with TRBD1 matching 9 bases. After removal of 7 bases from V and 9 bases from J, the junction contained 19 bases not matched to a gene. The CDR3 has 17 amino acids. Germline V gene data show CDR1 as MDHEN and CDR2 as SYDVKM. CDR3 in amino acids: CASNLEVTGGFSSEQFF. The CDR3 DNA sequence: TGTGCCAGCAACCTTGAGGTGACAGGGGGGTTCTCGAGTGAGCAGTTCTTC.

The rearrangement joins TRBV20-1 to TRBJ1-2, with D uncertain. Trimming pared 0 bases from V and 2 bases from J, leaving 10 bases between. The CDR3 is made up of 14 amino acids. Looked up from germline, CDR1 is DFQATT and CDR2 is SNEGSKA (reference sequence). For the CDR3, the DNA is TGCAGTGCTAGAGAAGCCGGTCGAAACTATGGCTACACCTTC. This encodes CSAREAGRNYGYTF.

In this sample, this clonotype turned up many times. V and J are TRBV6-2 or TRBV6-3 and TRBJ1-1; D ambiguous. Germline V gene data show CDR1 as MNHEY and CDR2 as SVGEGT. The CDR3 length is 16 residues. V lost 3 bases, J lost 0 bases, and 14 bases lay in between. Here the CDR3 reads CASSYRRQALNTEAFF. The CDR3 nucleotides are TGTGCCAGCAGTTATCGTAGGCAAGCACTGAACACTGAAGCTTTCTTT.

Ten or more counts support this clonotype. V usage is TRBV6-2 or TRBV6-3 and J usage is TRBJ2-5, with TRBD2 matching 14 bases. From germline, CDR1 is MNHEY and CDR2 SVGEGT. The V gene end was trimmed by 0 bases and the J gene end by 3 bases; junction bases not matched to a gene: 6. The CDR3 covers 18 residues. CDR3 in DNA: TGTGCCAGCAGTTACTCACTGCCGGGACTAGCGGGAGAAGAGACCCAGTACTTC. It specifies CASSYSLPGLAGEETQYF.

This clonotype showed up many times. The chain links TRBV28 to TRBJ1-1, with 8 bases aligning to TRBD1. Trimming took 5 bases from V and 0 from J; bases not matched to a gene: 5. The CDR3 contains 15 residues. Germline V lookup: CDR1 MDHEN, CDR2 SYDVKM. This CDR3 is CASSLQGALNTEAFF. Written as DNA, the CDR3 is TGTGCCAGCAGTCTCCAGGGGGCATTGAACACTGAAGCTTTCTTT.

In this sample, this clonotype turned up a few times. V and J are TRBV5-1 and TRBJ2-5; D call uncertain. Germline loops: CDR1 SGHRS, CDR2 YFSETQ. With 4 bases removed from V and 5 bases from J, the gap between germline ends came to 21 bases. The CDR3 has 16 residues. The CDR3 DNA is TGCGCCAGCAGCCCCCCACCGAGGCAGATAAAGGAGACCCAGTACTTC. Its protein product is CASSPPPRQIKETQYF.

This clonotype came up a few times. This chain joins TRBV20-1 and TRBJ1-5, with TRBD1 matching over 9 bases. This CDR3 contains 14 residues. V trimming: 5 bases; J trimming: 4 bases; junction bases outside the gene matches: 6. Germline CDR1 DFQATT, CDR2 SNEGSKA (reference sequence). The CDR3 DNA reads TGCAGTGCTGGAGCGGGACAGGGTAATCAGCCCCAGCATTTT. It codes for CSAGAGQGNQPQHF.

Many counts were recorded for this clonotype. This chain uses TRBV7-2 with TRBJ2-5; 7 bases line up with TRBD2. From germline, CDR1 is SGHTA and CDR2 FQGNSA. V shed 0 bases, J shed 7 bases, and the junction held 5 bases outside the gene matches. The CDR3 has 14 residues. In nucleotides, the CDR3 is TGTGCCAGCAGCTTAGCGGAGGGGAGGGTGACCCAGTACTTC. Its translation is CASSLAEGRVTQYF. Full variable domain (missing parts from reference TRBV7-2 and TRBJ2-5): GAGVSQSPSNKVTEKGKDVELRCDPISGHTALYWYRQSLGQGLEFLIYFQGNSAPDKSGLPSDRFSAERTGGSVSTLTIQRTQQEDSAVYLCASSLAEGRVTQYFGPGTRLLVL.

The table lists this clonotype with a few counts. The chain uses TRBV6-1 and TRBJ2-7; 8 bases are a match to TRBD2. With 8 bases clipped from V and 1 base from J, the junction kept 13 bases outside the gene matches. The germline V gene has CDR1 MNHNS and CDR2 SASEGT. This CDR3 is built from 16 residues. The chain's CDR3 is CASQRLASGLSYEQYF. CDR3 coding DNA: TGTGCCAGCCAAAGACTAGCGAGCGGGCTGTCCTACGAGCAGTACTTC.

V usage is TRBV7-2 and J usage is TRBJ2-3; TRBD2 might be the D (5 bases). Per the germline V gene, CDR1 is SGHTA and CDR2 is FQGNSA. Trimming shortened V by 5 bases and J by 6 bases, and 15 bases separated the two germline ends. This CDR3 is built from 14 residues. The CDR3 loop reads CASSAGSRGDTQYF. The CDR3 DNA sequence: TGTGCCAGCAGCGCAGGCTCCCGGGGTGATACGCAGTATTTT.